The clone carrying this TCR beta chain occurred once. The data belong to a study of blood T cell repertoires in COVID-19. Study-wide background: The United States, Italy and Spain supplied acute and convalescent COVID-19 samples. T cells, B-cell-depleted T cells, or PBMCs supplied cDNA or gDNA.

In the study's own analysis: Estimates of nucleated cell counts were drawn from the amplification of reference gene primers. The data were produced by immunoSEQ multiplex PCR, yet TCRdb's version contains in-frame clones alone and is incomplete. For V, J and clone size, that table is used; D and trimming come from the DNA. The repertoire includes roughly 100,000 clones, roughly nine tenths of them detected once, and 3.1% sits in the top ten. The origin of this receptor is a man aged 45 to 65 in a cohort sampled during active COVID-19. The material sequenced was peripheral blood.

The CDR3 DNA reads TGTGCCACCAGTGACTCGGGACAGGGTTGGAGCAATCAGCCCCAGCATTTT. Translation: CATSDSGQGWSNQPQHF. J is TRBJ1-5 and V is TRBV24-1; 9 bases line up with TRBD1. The junction had 7 bases not matched to a gene; V was cut back by 4 bases and J by 1 base. Looked up from germline, CDR1 is KGHDR and CDR2 is SFDVKD. The CDR3 is made up of 17 amino acids.